These 28 T cell receptor beta chains came from one sample sequenced in a study of long-term antiretroviral therapy in people with HIV. Run at survey level, the immunoSEQ assay was version v3.0. Profiling relied on immunoSEQ multiplex PCR, and the TCRdb table lists in-frame clones only, not all of them. The sample yields 23,000 or so clones, 90% to 95% seen once. The sequences come from unsorted PBMCs, collected 7.6 years after starting antiretroviral therapy. These receptors all come from a woman between 35 and 50 years old with HIV.

This chain connects TRBV2 to TRBJ2-5; D is possibly TRBD1 or TRBD2 (5 bases each). This CDR3 region has 19 residues. Trimming left V 0 bases short and J 2 bases short, with 22 bases between. Germline CDR1 reads SNHLY; CDR2 reads FYNNEI. CDR3 coding DNA: TGTGCCAGCAGTGAAGCGTCGGGGTGGGGCTCATGGGGACAAGAGACCCAGTACTTC. Translating it yields CASSEASGWGSWGQETQYF.

The chain carries TRBV5-1 and TRBJ2-7; TRBD2 matches 8 bases. Trimming at V came to 6 bases and at J to 2 bases, leaving 7 bases not matched to a gene. Per germline, CDR1 SGHRS and CDR2 YFSETQ. CDR3 length equals 14 residues. CDR3 sequence: CASTRGSGAYEQYF. CDR3 bases: TGCGCCAGCACTCGGGGTAGCGGGGCCTACGAGCAGTACTTC.

The genes are TRBV11-2 and TRBJ1-1; D is undetermined. V shed 3 bases and J shed 4 bases, with 6 bases lying between them. This CDR3 has 12 residues. The germline gives CDR1 SGHAT, CDR2 FQNNGV. The CDR3 DNA reads as TGTGCCAGCAGCTTCCTAATCACTGAAGCTTTCTTT. Protein product: CASSFLITEAFF.

The genes are TRBV19 and TRBJ1-1; D perhaps matches TRBD1 (5 bases). Germline-derived CDR1 and CDR2 are LNHDA and SQIVND (reference sequence). V was trimmed by 9 bases and J by 5 bases, leaving 16 bases between them. This CDR3 region has 13 residues. The CDR3 region is CASRDLYSTEAFF. CDR3 in DNA: TGTGCCAGCCGGGACTTATATTCTACTGAAGCTTTCTTT.

The chain employs TRBV4-3 and TRBJ2-3; 9 positions agree with TRBD2. Germline lookup yields CDR1 LGHNA and CDR2 YSLEER. The trim removed 4 bases at V and 2 bases at J, leaving 4 bases unmatched. The CDR3 length is 15 residues. CDR3 sequence (DNA): TGCGCCAGCAGCCGCGGGACTAGCCCCACAGATACGCAGTATTTT. This translates into CASSRGTSPTDTQYF.

This clone showed up just once. This rearrangement joins TRBV4-1 to TRBJ1-5, with a weak D call TRBD1 (5 bases). The V and J ends lost 0 bases and 3 bases respectively, with 12 bases between them. The CDR3 contains 16 residues. Germline CDR1 and CDR2: MGHRA and YSYEKL. In nucleotides, the CDR3 is TGCGCCAGCAGCCAAGAGGGGCGGGGGACCAATCAGCCCCAGCATTTT. Protein sequence: CASSQEGRGTNQPQHF.

This clone was counted once. CDR3 in DNA: TGTGCCAGCTGCATCCCAGGGGGCTCGAGGACTGAAGCTTTCTTT. Its translation: CASCIPGGSRTEAFF. The V and J genes are TRBV2 and TRBJ1-1; 8 nucleotides align to TRBD1. The CDR3 runs to 15 residues. CDR1 is SNHLY, CDR2 FYNNEI, per germline. Trimming cost V 8 bases and J 5 bases; bases outside gene matches: 13.

J is TRBJ2-1 and V is TRBV19, with 13 bases matching TRBD2. The CDR3 loop spans 19 amino acids. Germline assignment: CDR1 LNHDA and CDR2 SQIVND (reference sequence). The ends lost 4 bases at V and 4 bases at J; junction bases unmatched: 13. CDR3 sequence: CASSTTPTSGGAHYNEQFF. The DNA for the CDR3 is TGTGCCAGTAGTACCACCCCCACTAGCGGGGGGGCCCATTACAATGAGCAGTTCTTC.

The chain combines TRBV7-9 with TRBJ1-1; maybe TRBD1 (6 bases). This CDR3 region has 16 residues. Germline assignment: CDR1 SEHNR and CDR2 FQNEAQ (reference sequence). Trimming left V 1 base short and J 1 base short, with 13 bases between. CDR3 protein: CASSLGQRTANTEAFF. In DNA form, the CDR3 reads TGTGCCAGCAGCTTAGGCCAAAGGACAGCGAACACTGAAGCTTTCTTT. Full variable domain (missing parts from reference TRBV7-9 and TRBJ1-1): DTGVSQNPRHKITKRGQNVTFRCDPISEHNRLYWYRQTLGQGPEFLTYFQNEAQLEKSRLLSDRFSAERPKGSFSTLEIQRTEQGDSAMYLCASSLGQRTANTEAFFGQGTRLTVV.

The rearrangement joins TRBV29-1 to TRBJ1-1; D unresolved. Germline CDR1 is SQVTM and CDR2 is ANQGSEA. Trimming cost V 7 bases and J 7 bases, with 10 bases left between them. The CDR3 runs 10 residues. The CDR3 loop is CSATDHEAFF. For the CDR3, the DNA is TGCAGCGCCACCGATCATGAAGCTTTCTTT.

This rearrangement joins TRBV27 to TRBJ1-1; 7 nucleotides agree with TRBD1. The CDR3 length is 15 residues. Germline V gene sequence: CDR1 MNHEY, CDR2 SMNVEV (reference sequence). Unmatched junction bases numbered 16, after V lost 10 bases and J lost 5 bases. CDR3 in DNA: TGTGCCACCTCCCGGGACAGAGTTGGGGGGACTGAAGCTTTCTTT. Its protein product is CATSRDRVGGTEAFF.

The rearrangement uses TRBV30 and TRBJ1-3; D unresolved. Germline CDR1 GTSNPN, CDR2 SVGIG (reference sequence). The CDR3 length is 12 residues. V was trimmed by 3 bases and J by 0 bases, leaving 3 bases between them. As DNA, the CDR3 is TGTGCCTGGAGGGCCTCTGGAAACACCATATATTTT. Amino acid sequence: CAWRASGNTIYF.

This chain links TRBV5-1 with TRBJ2-3; perhaps TRBD1 as D (5 bases). The CDR3 is 14 residues long. The V end lost 2 bases, the J end lost 6 bases, and 13 bases lay between the germline ends. Germline V gives CDR1 SGHRS, CDR2 YFSETQ. CDR3 loop: CASSLGPGADTQYF. For the CDR3, the DNA is TGCGCCAGCAGCTTAGGTCCTGGGGCGGATACGCAGTATTTT.

The rearrangement links TRBV5-8 to TRBJ1-2; no definite D call. Germline CDR1 is SGHTS and CDR2 is YDEGEE. The CDR3 length is 11 residues. Trimming pared 0 bases from V and 7 bases from J, leaving 4 bases between. As DNA, the CDR3 is TGTGCCAGCAGCTTGGAGGTTGGCTACACCTTC. Translated, it gives CASSLEVGYTF. The variable domain in full, with the rest retrieved from reference TRBV5-8 and TRBJ1-2, is EAGVTQSPTHLIKTRGQQATLRCSPISGHTSVYWYQQALGLGLQFLLWYDEGEERNRGNFPPRFSGRQFPNYSSELNVNALELEDSALYLCASSLEVGYTFGSGTRLTVV.

The chain is built from TRBV15 and TRBJ2-2; 8 bases agree with TRBD1. The CDR3 consists of 15 residues. Germline CDR1 and CDR2: LNHNV and YYDKDF (reference sequence). V was clipped by 2 bases and J by 6 bases; unmatched bases: 5. This chain's CDR3 is CATSRSRGLAGELFF. In nucleotides, the CDR3 is TGTGCCACCAGCAGAAGCAGGGGGCTGGCCGGGGAGCTGTTTTTT.

This clone has only one observation. The V and J genes are TRBV6-6 and TRBJ1-2; TRBD1 agrees at 7 bases. V dropped 10 bases and J dropped 8; count of bases not matched to a gene: 13. The CDR3 contains 13 residues. CDR1 and CDR2 from the germline V gene are MNHNY and SVGAGI (reference sequence). CDR3 bases: TGTGCCACGCAGGGGGGGGGCCAGCAGGGCTACACCTTC. This sequence encodes CATQGGGQQGYTF.

CDR3 coding DNA: TGTGCCAGCAGCAATGAGGAGACCCAGTACTTC. Amino acids: CASSNEETQYF. This chain links TRBV7-9 with TRBJ2-5; D not resolved. Trimming stripped 5 bases from V and 5 bases from J, with 6 bases between. Germline V gene sequence: CDR1 SEHNR, CDR2 FQNEAQ (reference sequence). The CDR3 runs to 11 residues.

This chain joins TRBV18 and TRBJ2-3, with TRBD1 matching over 10 bases. V dropped 3 bases and J dropped 9; count of bases not matched to a gene: 0. Germline CDR1 and CDR2: KGHSH and LQKENI. CDR3 length: 12 amino acids. The CDR3: CASSPDRGTQYF. CDR3 bases: TGTGCCAGCTCACCGGACAGGGGGACGCAGTATTTT.

The chain has TRBV6-6 and TRBJ2-5; TRBD2 matches 8 bases. The V segment lost 2 bases and the J segment 2 bases; nucleotides outside the gene matches: 7. CDR1 and CDR2 (germline): MNHNY, SVGAGI (reference sequence). The CDR3 totals 16 residues. Here the CDR3 reads CASSYIQRGPQETQYF. The CDR3 coding sequence is TGTGCCAGCAGTTACATACAGCGGGGGCCGCAAGAGACCCAGTACTTC.

The chain combines TRBV7-7 with TRBJ2-2; 9 bases map to TRBD2. The V gene end was trimmed by 5 bases and the J gene end by 3 bases; junction bases not matched to a gene: 13. The CDR3 covers 18 residues. From germline, CDR1 is SSHAT and CDR2 FNYEAQ (reference sequence). The CDR3: CASSPRSWGLADTGELFF. As DNA, the CDR3 is TGTGCCAGCAGCCCCCGCTCGTGGGGACTAGCAGACACCGGGGAGCTGTTTTTT.

In its sample, this clone was seen a few times. V usage is TRBV19 and J usage is TRBJ1-2; TRBD1 matches at 8 bases. Per germline, CDR1 LNHDA and CDR2 SQIVND (reference sequence). The CDR3 loop spans 16 amino acids. Trimming at V came to 7 bases and at J to 4 bases, leaving 14 bases not matched to a gene. The CDR3 coding sequence is TGTGCCAGTATAAGGAGGGCAGGGGGCCTGGGCTATGGCTACACCTTC. It codes for CASIRRAGGLGYGYTF.

The CDR3 is CSARPAGTAFF. CDR3 nucleotide sequence: TGCAGTGCTAGACCTGCTGGGACAGCTTTCTTT. This chain links TRBV20-1 with TRBJ1-1; a possible D gene is TRBD1 (5 bases). This CDR3 contains 11 residues. Germline V gene sequence: CDR1 DFQATT, CDR2 SNEGSKA (reference sequence). V was shortened by 2 bases and J by 10 bases, with 11 bases between the two germline ends.

The V and J genes are TRBV11-1 and TRBJ1-4; D possibly corresponds to TRBD1 (5 bases). This CDR3 has 14 residues. Trimming stripped 2 bases from V and 7 bases from J, with 11 bases between. CDR1 SGHAT and CDR2 FQDESV come from the germline V gene (reference sequence). This CDR3 is CASSLSHQGEKLFF. The CDR3 DNA follows: TGTGCCAGCAGCTTATCGCATCAGGGTGAAAAACTGTTTTTT.

V is TRBV30 and J is TRBJ1-1; unclear D gene. V shed 0 bases and J shed 1 base, with 9 bases lying between them. CDR1 GTSNPN and CDR2 SVGIG come from the germline V gene (reference sequence). This CDR3 contains 14 residues. Written as DNA, the CDR3 is TGTGCCTGGAGTGTAGGGCGGGGGAACACTGAAGCTTTCTTT. This codes for CAWSVGRGNTEAFF.

The rearrangement uses TRBV6-1 and TRBJ1-1; TRBD1 is a possible D gene (6 bases). V was cut by 6 bases and J by 6 bases, with 14 bases left in between. The CDR3 contains 13 residues. Germline loops: CDR1 MNHNS, CDR2 SASEGT. Here the CDR3 reads CASSLGGVSEAFF. CDR3 nucleotide sequence: TGTGCCAGCAGCCTAGGGGGGGTTTCTGAAGCTTTCTTT.

The genes are TRBV18 and TRBJ1-2, with 10 bases identical to TRBD1. The germline CDR1 and CDR2 sequences are KGHSH and LQKENI. J lost 6 bases, V lost 2 bases, and 9 bases had no gene match. The CDR3 is 16 amino acids. CDR3 sequence reads: CASSPSGTGVADGYTF. Written as DNA, the CDR3 is TGTGCCAGCTCACCATCGGGGACAGGGGTGGCAGATGGCTACACCTTC.

The rearrangement joins TRBV7-2 to TRBJ2-1; D call uncertain. Germline CDR1 SGHTA, CDR2 FQGNSA. There are 14 residues in the CDR3. The ends were cut back, 3 bases at V and 9 bases at J, with 15 bases in the middle. CDR3 DNA sequence: TGTGCCAGCAGCTTGGGAAAATGGGGTAGTGAGCAGTTCTTC. Translation: CASSLGKWGSEQFF.

The chain uses TRBV2 and TRBJ2-5; the match to TRBD1 covers 9 bases. The V gene's germline CDR1 is SNHLY and CDR2 FYNNEI. With 8 bases clipped from V and 0 bases from J, the junction kept 10 bases outside the gene matches. This CDR3 has 16 amino acids. CDR3: CASGDRASGYQETQYF. CDR3 nucleotide sequence: TGTGCCAGCGGGGACAGGGCATCGGGGTACCAAGAGACCCAGTACTTC.